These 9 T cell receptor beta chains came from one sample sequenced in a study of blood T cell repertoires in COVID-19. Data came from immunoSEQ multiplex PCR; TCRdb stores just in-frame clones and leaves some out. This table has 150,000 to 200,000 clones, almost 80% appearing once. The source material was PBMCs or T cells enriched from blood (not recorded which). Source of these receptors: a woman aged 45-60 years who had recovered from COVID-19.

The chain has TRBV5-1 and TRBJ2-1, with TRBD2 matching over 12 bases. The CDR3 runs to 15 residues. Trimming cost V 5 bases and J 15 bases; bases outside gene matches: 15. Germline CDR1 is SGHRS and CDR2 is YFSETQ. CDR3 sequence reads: CASRVSSSGRAEAFF. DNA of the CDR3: TGCGCCAGCAGGGTCTCATCTAGCGGGAGGGCCGAGGCGTTCTTC.

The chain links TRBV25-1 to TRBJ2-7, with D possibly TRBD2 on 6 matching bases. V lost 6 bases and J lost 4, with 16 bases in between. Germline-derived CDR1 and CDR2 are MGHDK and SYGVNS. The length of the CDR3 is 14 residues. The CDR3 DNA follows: TGTGCCAGCAGCTCCGGGACTGGTACGTACGAGCAGTACTTC. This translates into CASSSGTGTYEQYF.

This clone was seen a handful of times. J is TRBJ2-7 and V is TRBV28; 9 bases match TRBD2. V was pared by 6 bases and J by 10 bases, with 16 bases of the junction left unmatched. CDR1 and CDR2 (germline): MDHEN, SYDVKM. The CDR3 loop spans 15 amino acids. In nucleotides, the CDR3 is TGTGCCAGCAGAAAGGAAGGCGCGGGAGGGTTTAAACAGTACTTC. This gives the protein CASRKEGAGGFKQYF.

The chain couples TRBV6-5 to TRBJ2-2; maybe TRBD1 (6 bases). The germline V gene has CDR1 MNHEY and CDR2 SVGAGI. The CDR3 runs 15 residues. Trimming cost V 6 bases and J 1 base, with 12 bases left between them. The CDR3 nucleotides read TGTGCCAGCAGGGCCCCGGGACAGAACACCGGGGAGCTGTTTTTT. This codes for CASRAPGQNTGELFF.

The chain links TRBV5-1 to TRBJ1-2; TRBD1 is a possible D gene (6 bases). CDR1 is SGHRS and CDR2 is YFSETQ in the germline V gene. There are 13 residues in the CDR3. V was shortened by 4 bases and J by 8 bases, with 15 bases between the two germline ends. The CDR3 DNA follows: TGCGCCAGCAGCGCGGACAGTCCCCTGGGCTACACCTTC. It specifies CASSADSPLGYTF.

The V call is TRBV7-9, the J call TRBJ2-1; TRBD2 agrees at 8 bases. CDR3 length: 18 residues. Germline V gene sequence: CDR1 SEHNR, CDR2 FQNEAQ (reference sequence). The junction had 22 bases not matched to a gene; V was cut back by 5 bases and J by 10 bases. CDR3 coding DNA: TGTGCCAGCAGCACACATAGCGGGACCCGCCTGAGGGCCGAGGAGCAGTTCTTC. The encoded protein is CASSTHSGTRLRAEEQFF.

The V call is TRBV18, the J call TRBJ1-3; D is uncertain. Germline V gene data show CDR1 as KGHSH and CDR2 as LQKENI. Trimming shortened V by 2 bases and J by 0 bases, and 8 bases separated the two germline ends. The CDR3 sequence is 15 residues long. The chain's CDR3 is CASSPKQASGNTIYF. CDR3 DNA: TGTGCCAGCTCACCAAAGCAAGCCTCTGGAAACACCATATATTTT. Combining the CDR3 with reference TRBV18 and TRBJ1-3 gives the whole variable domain NAGVMQNPRHLVRRRGQEARLRCSPMKGHSHVYWYRQLPEEGLKFMVYLQKENIIDESGMPKERFSAEFPKEGPSILRIQQVVRGDSAAYFCASSPKQASGNTIYFGEGSWLTVV.

For the CDR3, the DNA is TGTGCCAGTAGGCTAGCGGGAGGAGAATACAATGAGCAGTTCTTC. Residues: CASRLAGGEYNEQFF. V gene TRBV19 combines with J gene TRBJ2-1; 11 bases match TRBD2. Germline V gene sequence: CDR1 LNHDA, CDR2 SQIVND (reference sequence). J lost 4 bases, V lost 6 bases, and 5 bases had no gene match. The CDR3 length is 15 residues.

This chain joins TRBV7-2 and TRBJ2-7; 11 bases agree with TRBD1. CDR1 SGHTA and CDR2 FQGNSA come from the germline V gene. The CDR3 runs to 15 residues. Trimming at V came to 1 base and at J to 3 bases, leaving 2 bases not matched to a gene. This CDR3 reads CASSLVGTGGYEQYF. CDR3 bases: TGTGCCAGCAGCTTAGTAGGGACAGGGGGCTACGAGCAGTACTTC.